The 15 T cell receptor beta chains below come from one sample, sequenced in a study of cytomegalovirus exposure and HLA in healthy donors. The PCR was carried out with 60 Vbeta primers and 13 Jbeta primers. Clones were read by immunoSEQ multiplex PCR, and TCRdb kept only the in-frame ones, dropping some. The table shows roughly 200,000 clones, with 82% occurring only once. The sequenced sample was PBMCs. These receptors came from a middle-aged woman in good health and CMV-seronegative.

J is TRBJ2-3 and V is TRBV5-4, with 8 bases matching TRBD2. CDR3 length equals 16 residues. V was pared by 4 bases and J by 5 bases, with 12 bases of the junction left unmatched. The germline V gene has CDR1 SGHNT and CDR2 YYREEE (reference sequence). The DNA of the CDR3 is TGTGCCAGCAGCCCCGGTTTAGCGGGATGGGGAGATACGCAGTATTTT. Amino acid sequence: CASSPGLAGWGDTQYF.

Here the CDR3 reads CASSRQGLAYNEQFF. CDR3 nucleotide sequence: TGTGCCAGCAGCCGACAGGGACTAGCTTACAATGAGCAGTTCTTC. This chain uses TRBV6-5 with TRBJ2-1, with 9 bases identical to TRBD2. The length of the CDR3 is 15 residues. With V trimmed by 6 bases and J by 4 bases, 7 bases remained unmatched. Per germline, CDR1 MNHEY and CDR2 SVGAGI.

This rearrangement joins TRBV28 to TRBJ1-1; 7 positions match TRBD1. V lost 5 bases to trimming and J lost 2 bases; unmatched junction nucleotides: 8. This CDR3 has 15 residues. Germline V gene data show CDR1 as MDHEN and CDR2 as SYDVKM. Here the CDR3 DNA reads TGTGCCAGCAGTCCAGGGGGGAGCTTTAACACTGAAGCTTTCTTT. Its protein product is CASSPGGSFNTEAFF. The variable domain in full, with the rest retrieved from reference TRBV28 and TRBJ1-1, is DVKVTQSSRYLVKRTGEKVFLECVQDMDHENMFWYRQDPGLGLRLIYFSYDVKMKEKGDIPEGYSVSREKKERFSLILESASTNQTSMYLCASSPGGSFNTEAFFGQGTRLTVV.

V gene TRBV30 combines with J gene TRBJ2-1, with a possible D match to TRBD1 (6 bases). Trimming cost V 4 bases and J 8 bases, with 12 bases left between them. Per the germline V gene, CDR1 is GTSNPN and CDR2 is SVGIG (reference sequence). The CDR3 spans 12 residues. The CDR3 region is CAWTTGFHEQFF. The CDR3 DNA reads as TGTGCCTGGACCACAGGGTTCCATGAGCAGTTCTTC.

This chain connects TRBV10-2 to TRBJ2-2; 14 bases are shared with TRBD2. This CDR3 contains 17 residues. The trim removed 0 bases at V and 5 bases at J, leaving 2 bases unmatched. The germline CDR1 and CDR2 sequences are WSHSY and SAAADI. CDR3: CASSESGLAGVTGELFF. The CDR3 region has the DNA TGCGCCAGCAGTGAGTCGGGACTAGCGGGAGTTACCGGGGAGCTGTTTTTT.

The J gene is TRBJ1-2, the V gene TRBV7-6, with 7 positions matching TRBD1. Germline loops: CDR1 SGHVS, CDR2 FNYEAQ. The CDR3 spans 15 residues. The trim removed 3 bases at V and 4 bases at J, leaving 8 bases unmatched. The CDR3 region has the DNA TGTGCCAGCAGCTTCAACCCCGGGACAGCCTATGGCTACACCTTC. Its protein product is CASSFNPGTAYGYTF.

The chain has TRBV6-5 and TRBJ1-1, with D perhaps matching TRBD1 (6 bases). Germline CDR1 reads MNHEY; CDR2 reads SVGAGI. V lost 2 bases and J 4 bases, leaving 11 bases between the germline ends. This CDR3 contains 14 residues. The CDR3 nucleotides are TGTGCCAGCAGTTACGGGGGCCAGGGCACTGAAGCTTTCTTT. Translating gives CASSYGGQGTEAFF.

This chain joins TRBV28 and TRBJ2-5, with 9 bases fitting TRBD2. The V segment lost 5 bases and the J segment 2 bases; nucleotides outside the gene matches: 9. The CDR3 contains 16 residues. Germline V CDR1 and CDR2: MDHEN, SYDVKM. DNA for the CDR3: TGTGCCAGCAGTCGTTATAGCGGGAGCGCACAAGAGACCCAGTACTTC. Its protein is CASSRYSGSAQETQYF. The whole variable domain, remainder taken from reference TRBV28 and TRBJ2-5, is DVKVTQSSRYLVKRTGEKVFLECVQDMDHENMFWYRQDPGLGLRLIYFSYDVKMKEKGDIPEGYSVSREKKERFSLILESASTNQTSMYLCASSRYSGSAQETQYFGPGTRLLVL.

This chain joins TRBV10-3 and TRBJ1-1, with no clear D. Deletions cut 5 bases from V and 3 bases from J, with 10 bases between. The CDR3 contains 13 residues. CDR1 is ENHRY and CDR2 is SYGVKD in the germline V gene. As DNA, the CDR3 is TGTGCCATCAGTCAGCGGGGTGACACTGAAGCTTTCTTT. Amino acid sequence: CAISQRGDTEAFF.

This clone has only one observation. The genes are TRBV4-1 and TRBJ2-1; 8 positions match TRBD2. The CDR3 sequence is 17 residues long. Trimming took 0 bases from V and 7 from J; bases not matched to a gene: 11. Germline-derived CDR1 and CDR2 are MGHRA and YSYEKL. The CDR3 is CASSQETSLAGGNEQFF. CDR3 DNA sequence: TGCGCCAGCAGCCAAGAAACTAGCCTAGCGGGTGGAAATGAGCAGTTCTTC.

This clone was observed a handful of times. The rearrangement links TRBV6-5 to TRBJ1-2; 10 bases fit TRBD1. CDR3 length: 15 amino acids. Germline assignment: CDR1 MNHEY and CDR2 SVGAGI. Unmatched junction bases numbered 12, after V lost 6 bases and J lost 8 bases. CDR3 sequence: CASSRQGANTWGYTF. The CDR3 nucleotides are TGTGCCAGCAGCAGACAGGGGGCCAACACCTGGGGCTACACCTTC.

This chain links TRBV6-6 with TRBJ1-1, with D tentatively TRBD1 (6 bases). Germline CDR1 MNHNY, CDR2 SVGAGI (reference sequence). The CDR3 spans 15 residues. Trimming left V 3 bases short and J 2 bases short, with 13 bases between. The CDR3 loop reads CASSYTAGTNTEAFF. Written as DNA, the CDR3 is TGTGCCAGCAGTTATACTGCAGGGACAAACACTGAAGCTTTCTTT.

The chain carries TRBV19 and TRBJ2-2, with 12 bases fitting TRBD2. CDR1 LNHDA and CDR2 SQIVND come from the germline V gene (reference sequence). The CDR3 is made up of 15 amino acids. J lost 5 bases, V lost 4 bases, and 2 bases had no gene match. The CDR3: CASSKGTSGTGELFF. In DNA form, the CDR3 reads TGTGCCAGTAGTAAAGGGACTAGCGGGACCGGGGAGCTGTTTTTT.

In DNA, the CDR3 is TGTGCCAGCGGGGGGTTAGGGGAGGGTAAAAAGACCCAGTACTTC. It yields the protein CASGGLGEGKKTQYF. This rearrangement joins TRBV2 to TRBJ2-5; 7 bases fit TRBD2. This CDR3 comprises 15 residues. CDR1 is SNHLY and CDR2 is FYNNEI in the germline V gene. Unmatched junction bases numbered 15, after V lost 8 bases and J lost 6 bases.

V gene TRBV2 combines with J gene TRBJ2-2; 8 bases map to TRBD2. The germline gives CDR1 SNHLY, CDR2 FYNNEI. This CDR3 comprises 16 residues. The ends lost 6 bases at V and 7 bases at J; junction bases unmatched: 13. CDR3 sequence (DNA): TGTGCCAGCAGACCCGGGACTAGTGGTGGTTTCGGGGAGCTGTTTTTT. Its translation: CASRPGTSGGFGELFF.